Listed below are T cell receptor beta chains from one sample, sequenced in a study of T cell responses to AZD1222 COVID-19 vaccine. Libraries were prepared by immunoSEQ multiplex PCR; TCRdb keeps only in-frame clonotypes and omits some of them. The sample contains some 120,000 clones, approximately 83% of which appear only once. The starting material was peripheral blood, obtained on day 0 of AZD1222 vaccination. The source of these receptors is an adult in good health. CDR3s include the opening cysteine and the closing phenylalanine or tryptophan. The D gene is left open where the match is weak. Size is stated for part of the rows, as once, few or many counts, or as a class when the clone is expanded.

v_gene,abundance,j_gene,d_gene,CDR3aa,CDR3nt
TRBV19,.,TRBJ1-5,TRBD1,CASTPSRTGGPQPQHF,TGTGCCAGTACCCCGAGTAGGACAGGGGGCCCTCAGCCCCAGCATTTT
TRBV28,.,TRBJ2-1,TRBD2,CASSALLAGSYNEQFF,TGTGCCAGCAGTGCCTTACTAGCGGGTAGTTACAATGAGCAGTTCTTC
TRBV29-1,.,TRBJ1-6,TRBD1,CSVVIGTDSPLHF,TGCAGCGTTGTAATCGGGACAGATTCACCCCTCCACTTT
TRBV7-9,.,TRBJ2-1,.,CASSLRGDEQFF,TGTGCCAGCAGCTTAAGGGGCGATGAGCAGTTCTTC
TRBV28,.,TRBJ2-7,.,CASTLGVDTYEQYF,TGTGCCAGCACTCTGGGGGTGGACACCTACGAGCAGTACTTC
TRBV24-1,.,TRBJ1-5,.,CATSLSGTVGSNQPQHF,TGTGCCACCAGCCTTTCCGGGACGGTAGGTAGCAATCAGCCCCAGCATTTT
TRBV3-1/TRBV3-2,.,TRBJ1-2,.,CASSQDLGGGYTF,TGTGCCAGCAGCCAAGATCTAGGGGGGGGCTACACCTTC
TRBV4-2,.,TRBJ2-6,TRBD1,CASSRGQAYSGANVLTF,TGTGCCAGCAGCCGTGGACAGGCCTACTCTGGGGCCAACGTCCTGACTTTC
TRBV10-3,.,TRBJ1-5,.,CAIRERVDSNQPQHF,TGTGCCATCAGAGAACGGGTCGATAGCAATCAGCCCCAGCATTTT
TRBV18,.,TRBJ2-7,TRBD1,CASSPLTGGYEQYF,TGTGCCAGCTCACCCTTGACAGGGGGCTACGAGCAGTACTTC
TRBV29-1,once,TRBJ1-3,TRBD1,CSVQRDSSGNTIYF,TGCAGCGTTCAGCGGGACAGCTCTGGAAACACCATATATTTT
TRBV28,.,TRBJ1-1,.,CASSGATDREYTEAFF,TGTGCCAGCAGTGGGGCGACGGACAGAGAATACACTGAAGCTTTCTTT
TRBV24-1,.,TRBJ2-7,TRBD2,CATSDPGLAGDEQYF,TGTGCCACCAGTGATCCTGGACTAGCGGGAGACGAGCAGTACTTC
TRBV5-1,.,TRBJ2-7,.,CASSLEEGEQYF,TGCGCCAGCAGCTTGGAGGAGGGCGAGCAGTACTTC
TRBV11-2,.,TRBJ1-2,.,CASSSLRQGSSYGYTF,TGTGCCAGCAGCTCACTGAGGCAGGGGAGTTCCTATGGCTACACCTTC
TRBV28,.,TRBJ1-3,.,CASSLPGPSGNTIYF,TGTGCCAGCAGTTTACCGGGACCTTCAGGAAACACCATATATTTT
TRBV3-1/TRBV3-2,.,TRBJ2-1,TRBD2,CASKGGSSYNEQFF,TGTGCCAGCAAGGGAGGGAGCTCCTACAATGAGCAGTTCTTC
TRBV19,.,TRBJ1-5,.,CASSISVGVQPQHF,TGTGCCAGTAGTATTTCAGTGGGGGTTCAGCCCCAGCATTTT
TRBV5-6,.,TRBJ2-3,.,CASRRTEDTQYF,TGTGCCAGCAGAAGGACAGAGGATACGCAGTATTTT
TRBV3-1/TRBV3-2,.,TRBJ2-5,TRBD2,CASSQEPAGAGQETQYF,TGTGCCAGCAGCCAAGAACCAGCGGGGGCGGGACAAGAGACCCAGTACTTC
TRBV3-1/TRBV3-2,.,TRBJ2-5,TRBD1,CASSQAGQGAETQYF,TGTGCCAGCAGCCAAGCAGGACAGGGGGCGGAGACCCAGTACTTC
TRBV30,.,TRBJ2-5,.,CAWTVEAPETQYF,TGTGCCTGGACAGTCGAGGCGCCGGAGACCCAGTACTTC
TRBV6-4,.,TRBJ1-4,TRBD1,CASSPAGTGGEKLFF,TGTGCCAGCAGTCCGGCCGGGACAGGGGGCGAAAAACTGTTTTTT
TRBV20-1,.,TRBJ2-1,.,CSALRNNEQFF,TGCAGTGCTCTCCGTAACAATGAGCAGTTCTTC
TRBV5-1,.,TRBJ2-5,TRBD1,CASSFSGTGGTQETQYF,TGCGCCAGCAGCTTTTCCGGGACAGGGGGCACCCAAGAGACCCAGTACTTC
TRBV7-2,.,TRBJ1-1,TRBD1,CASSALGQGEAFF,TGTGCCAGCAGCGCCCTCGGACAGGGAGAAGCTTTCTTT
TRBV30,once,TRBJ1-6,.,CAWAGTSNSPLHF,TGTGCCTGGGCCGGGACCTCTAATTCACCCCTCCACTTT
TRBV5-4,.,TRBJ2-5,.,CASSLESPGTQYF,TGTGCCAGCAGCTTGGAGTCCCCGGGGACCCAGTACTTC
TRBV14,.,TRBJ1-3,.,CASSQIQGAGNTIYF,TGTGCCAGCAGCCAAATACAGGGAGCTGGAAACACCATATATTTT
TRBV7-2,.,TRBJ2-7,TRBD1,CASSLRTGGNYEQYF,TGTGCCAGCAGCTTGCGGACAGGGGGAAACTACGAGCAGTACTTC
TRBV7-2,.,TRBJ2-7,.,CASSLGQVYEQYF,TGTGCCAGCAGCTTAGGACAAGTCTACGAGCAGTACTTC
TRBV7-8,.,TRBJ1-4,.,CASSLVRVGKKLFF,TGTGCCAGCAGCTTAGTCAGGGTGGGAAAAAAACTGTTTTTT
TRBV5-1,.,TRBJ1-1,TRBD1,CASSTSDREYTEAFF,TGCGCCAGCAGCACTTCGGACAGGGAGTATACTGAAGCTTTCTTT
TRBV12-3/TRBV12-4,.,TRBJ1-5,.,CASRSHTNQPQHF,TGTGCCAGCAGGTCTCACACAAATCAGCCCCAGCATTTT
TRBV6-2/TRBV6-3,.,TRBJ2-7,TRBD2,CASSPARREGPSSEQYF,TGTGCCAGCAGCCCCGCAAGGCGGGAGGGTCCTTCCTCCGAGCAGTACTTC
TRBV5-5,.,TRBJ2-7,.,CASSIISYEQYF,TGTGCCAGCAGCATAATCTCCTACGAGCAGTACTTC
TRBV4-1,few,TRBJ1-4,.,CASSQDWSGAGANEKLFF,TGCGCCAGCAGCCAAGATTGGTCAGGGGCCGGGGCTAATGAAAAACTGTTTTTT
TRBV7-2,.,TRBJ2-2,.,CASSLVGGGTGELFF,TGTGCCAGCAGCTTAGTGGGAGGCGGGACCGGGGAGCTGTTTTTT
TRBV19,.,TRBJ1-1,.,CASSIGSTGLNTEAFF,TGTGCCAGTAGTATAGGTTCGACAGGCCTGAACACTGAAGCTTTCTTT
TRBV18,once,TRBJ2-7,TRBD2,CASSPGLAYEQYF,TGTGCCAGCTCACCCGGACTAGCTTACGAGCAGTACTTC
TRBV6-5,.,TRBJ1-1,.,CASSYSESDEAFF,TGTGCCAGCAGTTACTCGGAGTCAGATGAAGCTTTCTTT
TRBV19,few,TRBJ1-1,.,CASSKWILDAEAFF,TGTGCCAGTAGTAAGTGGATTTTGGATGCTGAAGCTTTCTTT
TRBV20-1,.,TRBJ1-1,TRBD1,CSAKTGAEAFF,TGCAGTGCAAAGACAGGGGCTGAAGCTTTCTTT
TRBV28,.,TRBJ2-5,TRBD2,CASIGSGLKETQYF,TGTGCCAGCATAGGTAGCGGGTTGAAAGAGACCCAGTACTTC
TRBV7-9,few,TRBJ2-7,.,CASSPDSHHEQYF,TGTGCCAGCAGCCCGGACTCACACCACGAGCAGTACTTC
TRBV6-1,.,TRBJ1-1,.,CASSETSPGLLRTEAFF,TGTGCCAGCAGTGAAACGAGCCCGGGCCTCCTCCGGACTGAAGCTTTCTTT
TRBV29-1,once,TRBJ2-3,.,CSVVKTGTDTQYF,TGCAGCGTTGTAAAGACAGGCACAGATACGCAGTATTTT
TRBV29-1,.,TRBJ2-3,.,CSVEDLGLSTDTQYF,TGCAGCGTTGAAGATCTGGGACTTAGCACAGATACGCAGTATTTT
TRBV10-3,few,TRBJ2-1,TRBD1,CAISRDSRYNEQFF,TGTGCCATCAGTAGGGACAGCCGGTACAATGAGCAGTTCTTC
TRBV27,.,TRBJ2-7,.,CASSLYTGTAFYEQYF,TGTGCCAGCAGTCTATATACCGGGACGGCGTTCTACGAGCAGTACTTC
TRBV5-6,.,TRBJ1-1,.,CASSFRVGGTEAFF,TGTGCCAGCAGCTTCAGGGTAGGAGGCACTGAAGCTTTCTTT
TRBV7-9,.,TRBJ2-5,.,CASSFPGEETQYF,TGTGCCAGCAGCTTCCCCGGAGAAGAGACCCAGTACTTC
TRBV20-1,.,TRBJ2-5,.,CSAEMVETQYF,TGCAGTGCTGAGATGGTAGAGACCCAGTACTTC